These 20 T cell receptor beta chains originate from one sample sequenced in a study of T cells after yellow fever vaccination. TCRdb fed the 5' RACE reads into MiXCR, producing one record per CDR3 protein. The sample lists 350,000 to 550,000 distinct CDR3 sequences; around 20% were seen once. The specimen comprised PBMCs, sampled before the yellow fever booster vaccination. The receptors come from a man younger than 30 who received the YFV17D yellow fever vaccine.

This clonotype has at least ten counts. The chain has TRBV7-2 and TRBJ2-7; tentative D call: TRBD2 (5 bases). The germline V and J ends were trimmed by 3 bases and 0 bases, with 9 bases remaining between them. CDR1 SGHTA and CDR2 FQGNSA come from the germline V gene. The CDR3 is 14 amino acids. The CDR3 sequence: CASSFSGSSYEQYF. The CDR3, as DNA: TGTGCCAGCAGCTTCTCGGGGAGCTCCTACGAGCAGTACTTC.

This clonotype was observed a few times. The chain links TRBV11-1 to TRBJ2-1; tentatively, D is TRBD2 (7 bases). Germline V gene lookup returns CDR1 SGHAT and CDR2 FQDESV (reference sequence). Trimming removed 5 bases at V and 4 bases at J, with 18 bases between. The CDR3 sequence is 16 residues long. The CDR3 DNA reads TGTGCCAGCAGCCCAGGGGCGCTAGCGGATTACAATGAGCAGTTCTTC. Protein product: CASSPGALADYNEQFF.

This clonotype appeared a few times. The CDR3 spells CASSLQGHYGYTF. The CDR3 bases are TGTGCCAGCAGCTTACAGGGACACTATGGCTACACCTTC. V and J are TRBV5-6 and TRBJ1-2, with D possibly being TRBD1 (6 bases). CDR1 is SGHDT and CDR2 is YYEEEE in the germline V gene. The CDR3 length is 13 residues. The V end lost 2 bases, the J end lost 3 bases, and 8 bases lay between the germline ends.

CDR3 loop: CASSLLPQLAVTDTQYF. For the CDR3, the DNA is TGTGCCAGCAGCTTATTACCCCAACTAGCGGTTACAGATACGCAGTATTTT. This chain joins TRBV7-9 and TRBJ2-3, with 8 bases that match TRBD2. Per germline, CDR1 SEHNR and CDR2 FQNEAQ (reference sequence). The CDR3 runs 17 residues. Unmatched junction bases numbered 10, after V lost 2 bases and J lost 3 bases.

About this clonotype itself: The junction departs from germline at one end; a sequencing error may be responsible. CDR3 region: CASSFTGGHQETKYF. The DNA of the CDR3 is TGTGCCAGCAGTTTTACAGGGGGCCACCAAGAGACCAAGTACTTC. V and J are TRBV28 and TRBJ2-5; 9 nucleotides line up with TRBD1. This CDR3 spans 15 amino acids. Germline V gene lookup returns CDR1 MDHEN and CDR2 SYDVKM.

This chain connects TRBV7-2 to TRBJ2-7, with no clear D. The CDR3 is made up of 13 amino acids. Germline lookup yields CDR1 SGHTA and CDR2 FQGNSA. Trimming took 3 bases from V and 3 from J, leaving 9 bases between them. The DNA of the CDR3 is TGTGCCAGCAGCTTCTCCCGACTCTACGAGCAGTACTTC. Translated, it gives CASSFSRLYEQYF.

This clonotype was counted a few times. The chain has TRBV15 and TRBJ1-5; TRBD1 matches 8 bases. The germline CDR1 and CDR2 sequences are LNHNV and YYDKDF (reference sequence). Trimming at V came to 5 bases and at J to 1 base, leaving 4 bases not matched to a gene. The CDR3 spans 15 residues. CDR3 coding DNA: TGTGCCACCAGCCCCGACAGGGGAAGCAATCAGCCCCAGCATTTT. Translating gives CATSPDRGSNQPQHF.

This clonotype was picked up a small number of times. The chain links TRBV25-1 to TRBJ1-2; D is perhaps TRBD1 (5 bases). Per germline, CDR1 MGHDK and CDR2 SYGVNS. CDR3 length equals 13 residues. Trimming stripped 5 bases from V and 7 bases from J, with 14 bases between. CDR3 protein: CASSRVFGGGYTF. The CDR3 nucleotides read TGTGCCAGCAGTCGTGTGTTTGGGGGTGGCTACACCTTC.

This rearrangement joins TRBV11-2 to TRBJ1-6, with D uncertain. This CDR3 has 14 residues. Germline lookup yields CDR1 SGHAT and CDR2 FQNNGV. The V and J ends lost 4 bases and 7 bases respectively, with 11 bases between them. For the CDR3, the DNA is TGTGCCAGCAGCTCGCTAGCGGGGAATTCACCCCTCCACTTT. This encodes CASSSLAGNSPLHF.

CDR3: CASRPGQGTSDTQYF. CDR3 nucleotides: TGTGCCAGCAGACCGGGACAGGGGACGTCAGATACGCAGTATTTT. The genes are TRBV7-2 and TRBJ2-3; 10 bases match TRBD1. J was trimmed by 4 bases and V by 6 bases; bases with no gene match: 7. Germline values: CDR1 SGHTA, CDR2 FQGNSA. The CDR3 totals 15 residues.

This clonotype was seen more than once but under ten times. This chain uses TRBV5-6 with TRBJ1-5, with D unclear. Germline CDR1 SGHDT, CDR2 YYEEEE. The CDR3 is made up of 13 amino acids. Trimming stripped 4 bases from V and 8 bases from J, with 13 bases between. This chain's CDR3 is CASSAFAEEPQHF. The CDR3 DNA reads as TGTGCCAGCAGCGCTTTCGCCGAGGAGCCCCAGCATTTT.

This sequence joins TRBV6-2 or TRBV6-3 and TRBJ1-2, with D tentatively TRBD1 (5 bases). V lost 0 bases and J 4 bases, leaving 15 bases between the germline ends. The CDR3 loop spans 16 amino acids. Germline V gene sequence: CDR1 MNHEY, CDR2 SVGEGT. This CDR3 is CASSYSGSFQGYGYTF. CDR3 nucleotides: TGTGCCAGCAGTTACTCCGGCAGCTTTCAGGGCTATGGCTACACCTTC.

CDR3 DNA sequence: TGTGCCAGCAAAAGGCGACTAGCGGGGGGGCGAGAGACCCAGTACTTC. Its protein product is CASKRRLAGGRETQYF. This chain joins TRBV6-2 or TRBV6-3 and TRBJ2-5; 14 nucleotides line up with TRBD2. The CDR3 has 16 amino acids. Germline trimming cut 7 bases from V and 4 bases from J; bases unmatched to any gene: 8. Germline assignment: CDR1 MNHEY and CDR2 SVGEGT.

The genes are TRBV6-6 and TRBJ1-3, with unresolved D. Deletions cut 6 bases from V and 4 bases from J, with 10 bases between. CDR1 MNHNY and CDR2 SVGAGI come from the germline V gene (reference sequence). The CDR3 spans 13 residues. CDR3 DNA: TGTGCCAGCAGACTATCTACAGGAAACACCATATATTTT. It encodes CASRLSTGNTIYF.

The V and J genes are TRBV24-1 and TRBJ2-3, with D tentatively TRBD1 or TRBD2 (5 bases each). The ends were cut back, 5 bases at V and 0 bases at J, with 17 bases in the middle. Germline lookup yields CDR1 KGHDR and CDR2 SFDVKD. The CDR3 runs 17 residues. The CDR3 DNA reads as TGTGCCACCAGTGTAGGGGAGACCGACTCTAGCACAGATACGCAGTATTTT. Translating gives CATSVGETDSSTDTQYF.

This clonotype was seen a few times. The V call is TRBV7-3, the J call TRBJ2-5; 10 bases agree with TRBD1. CDR3 length equals 15 residues. Germline loops: CDR1 SGHTA, CDR2 FQGTGA. V dropped 0 bases and J dropped 5; count of bases not matched to a gene: 3. The CDR3, as DNA: TGTGCCAGCAGCTTAACCGGGACAGGGGCGGAGACCCAGTACTTC. Translation: CASSLTGTGAETQYF.

Turning to this clonotype: The junction differs from germline at one of its ends, possibly a read error. This chain connects TRBV5-1 to TRBJ1-5; D is uncertain. This CDR3 spans 13 amino acids. Per the germline V gene, CDR1 is SGHRS and CDR2 is YFSETQ. The CDR3 region has the DNA TGCGCCAGCAGCGCGGACTCTAATCCGCCCCAGCATTTT. This encodes CASSADSNPPQHF.

This clonotype was detected a few times. V gene TRBV5-1 combines with J gene TRBJ1-3; D unresolved. The CDR3 has 14 amino acids. The V end lost 0 bases, the J end lost 7 bases, and 11 bases lay between the germline ends. From germline, CDR1 is SGHRS and CDR2 YFSETQ. In nucleotides, the CDR3 is TGCGCCAGCAGCTTGGGGCAGGATGAGAACACCATATATTTT. It is translated as CASSLGQDENTIYF.

This clonotype has more than one count but fewer than ten. V is TRBV11-1 and J is TRBJ2-1; perhaps TRBD1 as D (6 bases). Trimming shortened V by 2 bases and J by 8 bases, and 10 bases separated the two germline ends. Germline assignment: CDR1 SGHAT and CDR2 FQDESV (reference sequence). This CDR3 comprises 13 residues. In DNA form, the CDR3 reads TGTGCCAGCAGCTTACGGACAGCAGATGAGCAGTTCTTC. As protein: CASSLRTADEQFF.

This clonotype showed up many times. V and J are TRBV6-6 and TRBJ1-1, with a tentative D call TRBD1 (5 bases). The CDR3 loop spans 16 amino acids. Germline assignment: CDR1 MNHNY and CDR2 SVGAGI (reference sequence). Trimming removed 5 bases at V and 6 bases at J, with 22 bases between. The CDR3: CASSRETAKNGAEAFF. CDR3 in DNA: TGTGCCAGCAGTCGGGAGACAGCGAAGAATGGGGCTGAAGCTTTCTTT.